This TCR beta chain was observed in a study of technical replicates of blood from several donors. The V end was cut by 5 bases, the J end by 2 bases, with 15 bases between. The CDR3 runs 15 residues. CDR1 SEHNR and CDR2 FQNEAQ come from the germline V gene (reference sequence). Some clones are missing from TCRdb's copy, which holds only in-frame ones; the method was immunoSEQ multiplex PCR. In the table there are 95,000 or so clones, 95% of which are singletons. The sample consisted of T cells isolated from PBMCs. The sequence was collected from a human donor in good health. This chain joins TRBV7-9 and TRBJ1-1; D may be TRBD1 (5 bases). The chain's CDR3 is CASSHPARGNTEAFF. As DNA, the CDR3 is TGTGCCAGCAGCCACCCTGCAAGGGGAAACACTGAAGCTTTCTTT. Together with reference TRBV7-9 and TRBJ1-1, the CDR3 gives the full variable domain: DTGVSQNPRHKITKRGQNVTFRCDPISEHNRLYWYRQTLGQGPEFLTYFQNEAQLEKSRLLSDRFSAERPKGSFSTLEIQRTEQGDSAMYLCASSHPARGNTEAFFGQGTRLTVV.